This TCR beta chain was found in a study of blood T cell repertoires in COVID-19. Only in-frame clones appear in the TCRdb table, and some are missing; sequencing was by immunoSEQ multiplex PCR. The data contain approximately 280,000 clones, 75% to 90% of them seen just once; the ten biggest clones take up about 2.7%. This CDR3 comprises 13 residues. Trimming at V came to 2 bases and at J to 5 bases, leaving 2 bases not matched to a gene. Germline values: CDR1 SNHLY, CDR2 FYNNEI. The receptor comes from a woman aged 45-65 years who had recovered from COVID-19. The sequencing input was PBMCs or T cells enriched from blood (not recorded which). The chain joins TRBV2 to TRBJ1-1, with 7 bases aligning to TRBD1. The CDR3 loop is CASSEYRGTEAFF. CDR3 coding DNA: TGTGCCAGCAGTGAATACAGGGGTACTGAAGCTTTCTTT.